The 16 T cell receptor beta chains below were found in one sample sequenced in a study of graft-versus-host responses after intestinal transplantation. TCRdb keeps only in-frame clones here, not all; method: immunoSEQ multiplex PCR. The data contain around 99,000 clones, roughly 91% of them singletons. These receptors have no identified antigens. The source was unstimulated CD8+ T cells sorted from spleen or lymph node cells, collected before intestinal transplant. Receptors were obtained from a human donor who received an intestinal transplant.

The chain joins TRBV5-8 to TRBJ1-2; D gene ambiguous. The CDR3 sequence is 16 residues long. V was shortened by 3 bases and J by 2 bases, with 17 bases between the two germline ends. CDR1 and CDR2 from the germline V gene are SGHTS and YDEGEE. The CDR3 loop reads CASSSPRTLGNYGYTF. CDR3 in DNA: TGTGCCAGCAGCTCCCCTAGAACCCTAGGAAACTATGGCTACACCTTC.

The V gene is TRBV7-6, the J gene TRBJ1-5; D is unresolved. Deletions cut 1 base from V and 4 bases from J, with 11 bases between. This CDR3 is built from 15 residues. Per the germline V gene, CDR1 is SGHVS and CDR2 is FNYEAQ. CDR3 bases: TGTGCCAGCAGCTTAGTGTTATCGAGTAATCAGCCCCAGCATTTT. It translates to CASSLVLSSNQPQHF.

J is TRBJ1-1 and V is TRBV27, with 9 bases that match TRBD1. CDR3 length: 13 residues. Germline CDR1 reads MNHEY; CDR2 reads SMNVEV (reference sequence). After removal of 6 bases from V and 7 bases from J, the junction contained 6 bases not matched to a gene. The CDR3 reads CASSHGQGFEAFF. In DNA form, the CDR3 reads TGTGCCAGCAGCCACGGACAGGGGTTTGAAGCTTTCTTT.

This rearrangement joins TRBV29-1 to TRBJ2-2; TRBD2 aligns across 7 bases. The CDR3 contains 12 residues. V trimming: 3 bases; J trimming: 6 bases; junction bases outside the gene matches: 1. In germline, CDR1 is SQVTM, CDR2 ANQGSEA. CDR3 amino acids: CSVEGGPGELFF. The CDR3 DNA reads TGCAGCGTTGAGGGAGGGCCCGGGGAGCTGTTTTTT.

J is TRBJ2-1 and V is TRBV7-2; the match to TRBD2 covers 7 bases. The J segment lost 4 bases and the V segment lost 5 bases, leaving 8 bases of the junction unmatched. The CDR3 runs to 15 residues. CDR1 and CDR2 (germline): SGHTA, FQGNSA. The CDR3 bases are TGTGCCAGCAGCCCGATCCCTAGCGGATACAATGAGCAGTTCTTC. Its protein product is CASSPIPSGYNEQFF.

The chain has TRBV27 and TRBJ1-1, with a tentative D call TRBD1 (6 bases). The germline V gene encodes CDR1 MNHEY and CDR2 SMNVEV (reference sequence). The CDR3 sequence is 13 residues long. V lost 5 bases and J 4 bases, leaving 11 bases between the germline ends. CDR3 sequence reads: CASSEGVGTEAFF. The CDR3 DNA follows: TGTGCCAGCAGTGAGGGGGTCGGCACTGAAGCTTTCTTT.

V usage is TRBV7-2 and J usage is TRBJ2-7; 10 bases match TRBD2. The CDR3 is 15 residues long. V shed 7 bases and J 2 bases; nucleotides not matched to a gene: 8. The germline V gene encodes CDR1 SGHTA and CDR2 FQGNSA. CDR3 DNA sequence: TGTGCCAGCACCCTCGGACTAGCGGAGACCTACGAGCAGTACTTC. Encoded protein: CASTLGLAETYEQYF.

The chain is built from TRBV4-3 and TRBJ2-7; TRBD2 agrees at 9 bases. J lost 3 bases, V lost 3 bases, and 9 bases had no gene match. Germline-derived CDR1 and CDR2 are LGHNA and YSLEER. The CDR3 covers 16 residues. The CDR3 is CASSHGTSHYFYEQYF. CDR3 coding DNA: TGCGCCAGCAGCCATGGGACTAGCCACTACTTCTACGAGCAGTACTTC.

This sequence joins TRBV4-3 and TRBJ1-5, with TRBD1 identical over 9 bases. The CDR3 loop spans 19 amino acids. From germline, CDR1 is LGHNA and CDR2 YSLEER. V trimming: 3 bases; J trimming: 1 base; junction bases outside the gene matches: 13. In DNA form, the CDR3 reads TGCGCCAGCAGCCAGTCAGTCGGGACAGGGAAATTCAGCAATCAGCCCCAGCATTTT. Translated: CASSQSVGTGKFSNQPQHF.

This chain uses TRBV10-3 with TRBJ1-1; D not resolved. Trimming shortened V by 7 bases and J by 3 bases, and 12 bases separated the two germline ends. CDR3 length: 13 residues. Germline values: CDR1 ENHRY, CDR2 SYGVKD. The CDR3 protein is CAITKTLDTEAFF. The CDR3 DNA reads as TGTGCCATCACAAAAACCCTAGACACTGAAGCTTTCTTT.

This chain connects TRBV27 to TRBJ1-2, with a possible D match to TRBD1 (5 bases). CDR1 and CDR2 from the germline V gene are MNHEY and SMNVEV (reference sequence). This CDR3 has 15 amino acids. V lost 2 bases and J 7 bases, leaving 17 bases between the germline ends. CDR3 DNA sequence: TGTGCCAGCAGTTTACCTGGGGGAGGGATGAGTGGCTACACCTTC. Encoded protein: CASSLPGGGMSGYTF.

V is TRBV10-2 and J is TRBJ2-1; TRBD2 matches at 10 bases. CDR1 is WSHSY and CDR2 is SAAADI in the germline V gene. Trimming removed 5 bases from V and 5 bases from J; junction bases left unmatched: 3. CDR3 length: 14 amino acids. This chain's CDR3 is CASSPSGGNNEQFF. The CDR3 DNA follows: TGCGCCAGCAGTCCTAGCGGGGGTAACAATGAGCAGTTCTTC.

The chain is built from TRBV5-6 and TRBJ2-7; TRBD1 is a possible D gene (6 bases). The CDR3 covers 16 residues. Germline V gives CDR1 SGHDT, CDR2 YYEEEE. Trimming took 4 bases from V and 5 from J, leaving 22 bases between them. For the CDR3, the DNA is TGTGCCAGCAGCGAGGCTCTACAGGGTTTTGTACACGAGCAGTACTTC. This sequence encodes CASSEALQGFVHEQYF.

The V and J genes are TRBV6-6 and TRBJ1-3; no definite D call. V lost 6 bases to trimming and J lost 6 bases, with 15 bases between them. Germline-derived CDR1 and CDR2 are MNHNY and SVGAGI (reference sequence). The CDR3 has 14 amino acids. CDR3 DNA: TGTGCCAGCAGCCCTGACCTGTTAGCAAACACCATATATTTT. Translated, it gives CASSPDLLANTIYF.

Written as DNA, the CDR3 is TGTGCCAGCAGCTCCACAGGATCAACTAATGAAAAACTGTTTTTT. Translated, it gives CASSSTGSTNEKLFF. The chain links TRBV5-5 to TRBJ1-4; D is perhaps TRBD1 (5 bases). This CDR3 has 15 residues. V was clipped by 3 bases and J by 0 bases, with 9 bases between them. CDR1 and CDR2 (germline): SGHKS, YYEKEE (reference sequence).

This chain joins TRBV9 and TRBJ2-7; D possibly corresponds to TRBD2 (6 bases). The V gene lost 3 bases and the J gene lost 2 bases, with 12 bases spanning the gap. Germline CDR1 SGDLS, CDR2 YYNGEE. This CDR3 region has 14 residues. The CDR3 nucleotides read TGTGCCAGCAGCGCCGGGACTTCGACCTACGAGCAGTACTTC. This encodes CASSAGTSTYEQYF. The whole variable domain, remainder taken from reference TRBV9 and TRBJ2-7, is DSGVTQTPKHLITATGQRVTLRCSPRSGDLSVYWYQQSLDQGLQFLIQYYNGEERAKGNILERFSAQQFPDLHSELNLSSLELGDSALYFCASSAGTSTYEQYFGPGTRLTVT.